These 32 T cell receptor beta chains came from one sample sequenced in a study of CD8+ T cells in alopecia areata. Sequencing relied on a cDNA template that was reverse transcribed from extracted RNA. TCRdb keeps only in-frame clones here, not all; method: immunoSEQ multiplex PCR. The sample includes about 140,000 clones, roughly nine tenths of them seen just once. Treatment here: oral pan-JAK inhibitor, 5-10 mg twice daily. Sample: CD8+ T cells sorted from blood, taken at week 4, from a patient treated with tofacitinib. The receptors shown here come from a human donor with alopecia areata.

The genes are TRBV29-1 and TRBJ2-1; D unclear. V lost 1 base and J 4 bases, leaving 17 bases between the germline ends. In germline, CDR1 is SQVTM, CDR2 ANQGSEA. The CDR3 is 16 residues long. The CDR3 protein is CSVEGFGPGAYNEQFF. The DNA for the CDR3 is TGCAGCGTTGAAGGTTTCGGGCCAGGTGCATACAATGAGCAGTTCTTC.

V gene TRBV9 combines with J gene TRBJ2-7, with D maybe TRBD1 (6 bases). The CDR3 consists of 16 residues. Per the germline V gene, CDR1 is SGDLS and CDR2 is YYNGEE. Trimming shortened V by 4 bases and J by 0 bases, and 17 bases separated the two germline ends. CDR3 sequence reads: CASSPSDSARSYEQYF. CDR3 DNA: TGTGCCAGCAGCCCCTCGGACAGCGCCCGCTCCTACGAGCAGTACTTC.

The CDR3 bases are TGTGCCAGCAGTTTATATGGGGCCAACGTCCTGACTTTC. Its protein product is CASSLYGANVLTF. The V and J genes are TRBV27 and TRBJ2-6; D is undetermined. This CDR3 region has 13 residues. CDR1 and CDR2 from the germline V gene are MNHEY and SMNVEV (reference sequence). Trimming cost V 1 base and J 3 bases, with 1 base left between them. Full variable domain (rest looked up from reference TRBV27 and TRBJ2-6): EAQVTQNPRYLITVTGKKLTVTCSQNMNHEYMSWYRQDPGLGLRQIYYSMNVEVTDKGDVPEGYKVSRKEKRNFPLILESPSPNQTSLYFCASSLYGANVLTFGAGSRLTVL.

This clone was picked up a small number of times. The chain recombines TRBV7-9 with TRBJ2-7; TRBD1 is a possible D gene (6 bases). The CDR3 has 13 amino acids. Looked up from germline, CDR1 is SEHNR and CDR2 is FQNEAQ (reference sequence). Trimming removed 5 bases at V and 3 bases at J, with 11 bases between. The DNA for the CDR3 is TGTGCCAGCAGCCCTCAGGGGAACTACGAGCAGTACTTC. It yields the protein CASSPQGNYEQYF.

This clone was recorded a few times. This CDR3 is also generated by other DNA sequences in the sample. V and J are TRBV5-6 and TRBJ2-2; D unclear. V lost 4 bases and J 4 bases, leaving 5 bases between the germline ends. Germline CDR1 and CDR2: SGHDT and YYEEEE. CDR3 length: 12 residues. The CDR3 is CASSPGTGELFF. The CDR3 DNA is TGTGCCAGCAGCCCGGGCACCGGGGAGCTGTTTTTT.

The chain employs TRBV4-1 and TRBJ2-1; D is unclear. Germline V CDR1 and CDR2: MGHRA, YSYEKL. The CDR3 has 13 amino acids. Trimming took 1 base from V and 8 from J, leaving 9 bases between them. CDR3 in amino acids: CASSQAPMDEQFF. CDR3 DNA: TGCGCCAGCAGCCAAGCACCGATGGATGAGCAGTTCTTC.

The rearrangement uses TRBV9 and TRBJ2-2, with D maybe TRBD1 (5 bases). Germline V gene data show CDR1 as SGDLS and CDR2 as YYNGEE. Deletions cut 1 base from V and 1 base from J, with 5 bases between. The CDR3 is 14 amino acids. Here the CDR3 reads CASSVQGNTGELFF. CDR3 sequence (DNA): TGTGCCAGCAGCGTACAGGGGAACACCGGGGAGCTGTTTTTT.

The V and J genes are TRBV7-9 and TRBJ2-5; D not resolved. Germline V gene data show CDR1 as SEHNR and CDR2 as FQNEAQ (reference sequence). There are 12 residues in the CDR3. The ends were cut back, 3 bases at V and 8 bases at J, with 10 bases in the middle. The CDR3 DNA follows: TGTGCCAGCAGCTTTACGGCACTTACCCAGTACTTC. It encodes CASSFTALTQYF. Full variable domain (rest looked up from reference TRBV7-9 and TRBJ2-5): DTGVSQNPRHKITKRGQNVTFRCDPISEHNRLYWYRQTLGQGPEFLTYFQNEAQLEKSRLLSDRFSAERPKGSFSTLEIQRTEQGDSAMYLCASSFTALTQYFGPGTRLLVL.

The chain employs TRBV29-1 and TRBJ2-1, with D tentatively TRBD2 (5 bases). CDR1 is SQVTM, CDR2 ANQGSEA, per germline. The CDR3 runs 16 residues. The germline V and J ends were trimmed by 4 bases and 6 bases, with 22 bases remaining between them. CDR3: CSVVVGGLQRANEQFF. CDR3 nucleotide sequence: TGCAGCGTTGTCGTCGGCGGACTTCAGAGGGCCAATGAGCAGTTCTTC.

The chain links TRBV19 to TRBJ2-1; D unresolved. The V gene lost 4 bases and the J gene lost 0 bases, with 13 bases spanning the gap. Germline values: CDR1 LNHDA, CDR2 SQIVND (reference sequence). CDR3 length equals 16 residues. The CDR3 loop reads CASSNGFPSSYNEQFF. The CDR3 nucleotides are TGTGCCAGTAGTAATGGATTCCCGAGCTCCTACAATGAGCAGTTCTTC.

The J gene is TRBJ2-1, the V gene TRBV27, with 13 positions matching TRBD2. J was trimmed by 6 bases and V by 5 bases; bases with no gene match: 4. Germline loops: CDR1 MNHEY, CDR2 SMNVEV (reference sequence). This CDR3 is 15 amino acids long. CDR3 loop: CASSPTSGRANEQFF. DNA of the CDR3: TGTGCCAGCAGTCCTACTAGCGGGAGGGCCAATGAGCAGTTCTTC.

The chain is built from TRBV6-5 and TRBJ1-1; D call uncertain. This CDR3 region has 14 residues. V was clipped by 0 bases and J by 1 base, with 6 bases between them. In germline, CDR1 is MNHEY, CDR2 SVGAGI. CDR3 coding DNA: TGTGCCAGCAGTTACTCGAAGGGGAACACTGAAGCTTTCTTT. Translating gives CASSYSKGNTEAFF.

This chain joins TRBV6-5 and TRBJ1-1, with a possible D match to TRBD1 (5 bases). The CDR3 is 13 amino acids. V gave up 10 bases and J gave up 8 bases, with 20 bases separating them. Germline values: CDR1 MNHEY, CDR2 SVGAGI. The CDR3 region is CATFQRGQREAFF. DNA for the CDR3: TGTGCCACCTTCCAGCGGGGCCAGCGCGAAGCTTTCTTT.

This clone was seen a handful of times. V and J are TRBV6-6 and TRBJ2-6; D perhaps matches TRBD2 (7 bases). The V gene lost 5 bases and the J gene lost 9 bases, with 14 bases spanning the gap. The germline CDR1 and CDR2 sequences are MNHNY and SVGAGI (reference sequence). CDR3 length equals 14 residues. CDR3 nucleotide sequence: TGTGCCAGCAGTCTAGGGGGGGAGGTCAACGTCCTGACTTTC. Its translation: CASSLGGEVNVLTF.

This clone has a single count. The V gene is TRBV14, the J gene TRBJ2-7, with D perhaps being TRBD1 or TRBD2 (5 bases each). CDR1 is SGHDN, CDR2 FVKESK, per germline. With 8 bases removed from V and 5 bases from J, the gap between germline ends came to 13 bases. The CDR3 loop spans 12 amino acids. The chain's CDR3 is CASEGILNEQYF. The CDR3 DNA is TGTGCCAGCGAGGGGATCTTAAACGAGCAGTACTTC.

The J gene is TRBJ1-1, the V gene TRBV19; D remains unclear. The CDR3 is 13 residues long. Per the germline V gene, CDR1 is LNHDA and CDR2 is SQIVND (reference sequence). V lost 7 bases and J lost 0, with 9 bases in between. CDR3 bases: TGTGCCAGTACCATCGGGATGAACACTGAAGCTTTCTTT. It codes for CASTIGMNTEAFF.

The chain has TRBV30 and TRBJ2-7; 13 nucleotides agree with TRBD2. V shed 1 base and J 6 bases; nucleotides not matched to a gene: 9. This CDR3 comprises 16 residues. Per the germline V gene, CDR1 is GTSNPN and CDR2 is SVGIG (reference sequence). Here the CDR3 DNA reads TGTGCCTGGAGTGATGGACTAGCGGGAGTGCTATCCGAGCAGTACTTC. Amino acids: CAWSDGLAGVLSEQYF.

The gene calls are TRBV2 and TRBJ1-1; TRBD1 agrees at 10 bases. Looked up from germline, CDR1 is SNHLY and CDR2 is FYNNEI. The V and J ends lost 6 bases and 4 bases, in that order; junction bases with no gene match: 2. The CDR3 sequence is 13 residues long. The CDR3 DNA reads TGTGCCAGCAGCCGGACAGGGGGCACTGAAGCTTTCTTT. This codes for CASSRTGGTEAFF.

J is TRBJ1-1 and V is TRBV29-1, with no clear D. V lost 3 bases and J 1 base, leaving 6 bases between the germline ends. The CDR3 spans 12 residues. Germline CDR1 is SQVTM and CDR2 is ANQGSEA. CDR3 nucleotide sequence: TGCAGCGTTGACTCGGAGAACACTGAAGCTTTCTTT. It is translated as CSVDSENTEAFF.

The CDR3 region is CASKGTGVDEQFF. In DNA form, the CDR3 reads TGTGCCAGCAAGGGGACAGGGGTCGATGAGCAGTTCTTC. The chain joins TRBV6-6 to TRBJ2-1, with 10 bases fitting TRBD1. Germline assignment: CDR1 MNHNY and CDR2 SVGAGI (reference sequence). The length of the CDR3 is 13 residues. Unmatched junction bases numbered 5, after V lost 7 bases and J lost 8 bases.

This rearrangement joins TRBV30 to TRBJ2-7; D gene unclear. The CDR3 runs to 14 residues. The V end was cut by 0 bases, the J end by 3 bases, with 12 bases between. In germline, CDR1 is GTSNPN, CDR2 SVGIG (reference sequence). CDR3 loop: CAWSVPQTIYEQYF. The CDR3 bases are TGTGCCTGGAGTGTACCACAGACGATCTACGAGCAGTACTTC.

This clone has only a few counts. The genes are TRBV29-1 and TRBJ2-2; maybe TRBD2 (6 bases). The V gene's germline CDR1 is SQVTM and CDR2 ANQGSEA. The CDR3 is 16 amino acids. V dropped 0 bases and J dropped 0 bases, with 11 bases sitting between them. CDR3 sequence: CSVEEGLATNTGELFF. As DNA, the CDR3 is TGCAGCGTTGAAGAAGGCCTAGCGACGAACACCGGGGAGCTGTTTTTT.

J is TRBJ1-2 and V is TRBV30; D is ambiguous. The germline CDR1 and CDR2 sequences are GTSNPN and SVGIG (reference sequence). This CDR3 contains 12 residues. Trimming pared 3 bases from V and 4 bases from J, leaving 9 bases between. The CDR3 spells CAWRALSYGYTF. The CDR3 region has the DNA TGTGCCTGGAGGGCCCTCAGCTATGGCTACACCTTC.

This clone appeared a few times. The J gene is TRBJ2-1, the V gene TRBV29-1, with a possible D match to TRBD2 (6 bases). Germline loops: CDR1 SQVTM, CDR2 ANQGSEA. The V end lost 7 bases, the J end lost 6 bases, and 16 bases lay between the germline ends. This CDR3 has 13 amino acids. The CDR3 protein is CSAPVVGGNEQFF. The CDR3 DNA reads TGCAGCGCTCCGGTGGTGGGAGGCAATGAGCAGTTCTTC.

The V and J genes are TRBV29-1 and TRBJ1-2; possibly TRBD1 for D (5 bases). Germline loops: CDR1 SQVTM, CDR2 ANQGSEA. The CDR3 has 12 residues. With 4 bases removed from V and 7 bases from J, the gap between germline ends came to 13 bases. The CDR3 bases are TGCAGCGTTGTTTACCACCAGGGTGGCTACACCTTC. This codes for CSVVYHQGGYTF.

In regard to this clone: The same CDR3 can be traced to other DNA sequences in this sample. The chain is built from TRBV5-6 and TRBJ2-7; D is unclear. Trimming shortened V by 0 bases and J by 1 base, and 5 bases separated the two germline ends. The CDR3 sequence is 13 residues long. CDR1 is SGHDT, CDR2 YYEEEE, per germline. This chain's CDR3 is CASSLGVSYEQYF. DNA of the CDR3: TGTGCCAGCAGCTTGGGCGTTTCCTACGAGCAGTACTTC.

The chain's CDR3 is CSVMDSVGSYEQYF. CDR3 nucleotide sequence: TGCAGCGTAATGGACAGCGTCGGGTCCTACGAGCAGTACTTC. J is TRBJ2-7 and V is TRBV29-1; TRBD1 is a possible D gene (6 bases). V was trimmed by 6 bases and J by 1 base, leaving 16 bases between them. The CDR3 loop spans 14 amino acids. CDR1 and CDR2 from the germline V gene are SQVTM and ANQGSEA.

This sequence joins TRBV29-1 and TRBJ2-7; D remains unclear. V lost 6 bases and J 0 bases, leaving 15 bases between the germline ends. Germline assignment: CDR1 SQVTM and CDR2 ANQGSEA. This CDR3 has 14 amino acids. CDR3 nucleotides: TGCAGCGTCCCATGGGGTCTCAACTCCTACGAGCAGTACTTC. Its protein is CSVPWGLNSYEQYF.

The CDR3 coding sequence is TGTGCCAGCAGTTTACCTTTGACATCATCCTCCTACAATGAGCAGTTCTTC. Translated: CASSLPLTSSSYNEQFF. The chain combines TRBV27 with TRBJ2-1; D is undetermined. This CDR3 comprises 17 residues. Germline assignment: CDR1 MNHEY and CDR2 SMNVEV (reference sequence). Trimming pared 2 bases from V and 0 bases from J, leaving 14 bases between.

The chain links TRBV6-4 to TRBJ2-7, with 11 nucleotides matching TRBD2. Germline values: CDR1 MRHNA, CDR2 SNTAGT. V was pared by 9 bases and J by 1 base, with 5 bases of the junction left unmatched. The CDR3 is 14 residues long. The CDR3 reads CARRSGRGSYEQYF. The CDR3 DNA follows: TGTGCCAGACGTAGCGGGAGGGGTTCCTACGAGCAGTACTTC.

The chain carries TRBV29-1 and TRBJ2-3; 9 positions agree with TRBD2. Germline V gene lookup returns CDR1 SQVTM and CDR2 ANQGSEA. V trimming: 7 bases; J trimming: 2 bases; junction bases outside the gene matches: 4. The CDR3 is made up of 13 amino acids. The CDR3 DNA sequence: TGCAGCGGCCAGCGGGAGGCCACAGATACGCAGTATTTT. Protein product: CSGQREATDTQYF.

This chain links TRBV4-1 with TRBJ2-2; D uncertain. V gave up 1 base and J gave up 5 bases, with 5 bases separating them. The CDR3 contains 13 residues. Per the germline V gene, CDR1 is MGHRA and CDR2 is YSYEKL. The CDR3 spells CASSQVLTGELFF. The CDR3 DNA reads as TGCGCCAGCAGCCAAGTACTGACCGGGGAGCTGTTTTTT.